This T cell receptor beta chain is from a study of shared clonotypes between healthy human individuals. Study-level information: For every donor, three CD4 naive, three CD4 memory, two CD8 naive and one CD8 memory plates were used.

In the naive CD8 group, cells lacked CD45RO and were positively selected for CCR7, so terminally differentiated effector memory CD45RA+ cells were left out. Donation came from healthy HIV-negative adults that had no recent acute infections or vaccinations. Germline lookup yields CDR1 MDHEN and CDR2 SYDVKM. The CDR3 is made up of 15 amino acids. The ends lost 5 bases at V and 2 bases at J; junction bases unmatched: 4. General study results and limits: The generation probabilities recorded for non-shared clonotypes fell below those of clonotypes shared by all four donors. Shared clonotypes: roughly 4.5% naive CD4, around 3.7% naive CD8, roughly 2.2% memory CD4, over 0.3% memory CD8.

TCRdb's copy holds only in-frame clones and misses some; the assay was immunoSEQ multiplex PCR. In the table there are about 2.2 million clones, about 94% of which are singletons. As for this clone: What it recognizes is unknown.

The receptor comes from a man in his late teens or twenties in good health. Some clones in this sample may be carry-over from other donors' samples. What was sequenced was naive CD8+ T cells from PBMCs. This chain connects TRBV28 to TRBJ2-3, with 10 bases that match TRBD2. CDR3 protein: CASSGGLADTDTQYF. The CDR3 DNA reads as TGTGCCAGCAGTGGAGGACTAGCGGACACAGATACGCAGTATTTT.